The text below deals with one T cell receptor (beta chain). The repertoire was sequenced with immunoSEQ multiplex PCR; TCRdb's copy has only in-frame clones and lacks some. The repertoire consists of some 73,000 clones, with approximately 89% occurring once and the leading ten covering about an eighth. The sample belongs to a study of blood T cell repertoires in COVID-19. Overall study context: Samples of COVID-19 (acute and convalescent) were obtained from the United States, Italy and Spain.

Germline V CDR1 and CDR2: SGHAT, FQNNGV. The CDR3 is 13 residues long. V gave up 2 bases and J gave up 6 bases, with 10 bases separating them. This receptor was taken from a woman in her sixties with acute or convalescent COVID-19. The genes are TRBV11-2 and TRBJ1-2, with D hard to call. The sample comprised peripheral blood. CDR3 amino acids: CASSLSGSDGYTF. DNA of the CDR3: TGTGCCAGCAGCTTATCGGGTTCCGATGGCTACACCTTC. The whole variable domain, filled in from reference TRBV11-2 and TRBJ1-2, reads EAGVAQSPRYKIIEKRQSVAFWCNPISGHATLYWYQQILGQGPKLLIQFQNNGVVDDSQLPKDRFSAERLKGVDSTLKIQPAKLEDSAVYLCASSLSGSDGYTFGSGTRLTVV.